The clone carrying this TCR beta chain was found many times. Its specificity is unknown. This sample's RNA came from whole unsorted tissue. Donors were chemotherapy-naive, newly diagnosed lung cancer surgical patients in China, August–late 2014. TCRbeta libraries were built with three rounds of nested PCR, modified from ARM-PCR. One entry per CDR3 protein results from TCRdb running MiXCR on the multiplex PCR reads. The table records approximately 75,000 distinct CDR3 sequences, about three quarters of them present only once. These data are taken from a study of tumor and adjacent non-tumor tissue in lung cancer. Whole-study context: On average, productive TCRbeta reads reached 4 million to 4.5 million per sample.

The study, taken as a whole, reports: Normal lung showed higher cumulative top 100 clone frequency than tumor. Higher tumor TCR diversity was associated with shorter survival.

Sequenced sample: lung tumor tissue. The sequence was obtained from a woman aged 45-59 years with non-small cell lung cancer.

This chain's CDR3 is CAWSVARGNQPQHF. In DNA, the CDR3 is TGTGCCTGGAGTGTTGCCAGGGGAAATCAGCCCCAGCATTTT. The chain uses TRBV30 and TRBJ1-5; D possibly corresponds to TRBD1 (6 bases). This CDR3 region has 14 residues. Germline CDR1 reads GTSNPN; CDR2 reads SVGIG (reference sequence). V was trimmed by 0 bases and J by 4 bases, leaving 10 bases between them. The entire variable domain, with the rest obtained from reference TRBV30 and TRBJ1-5, is as follows: SQTIHQWPATLVQPVGSPLSLECTVEGTSNPNLYWYRQAAGRGLQLLFYSVGIGQISSEVPQNLSASRPQDRQFILSSKKLLLSDSGFYLCAWSVARGNQPQHFGDGTRLSIL.